Listed below are T cell receptor beta chains from one sample, sequenced in a study of T cells in Graves' hyperthyroidism and ophthalmopathy. TCRdb ran MiXCR on the multiplex PCR reads and lists one entry per CDR3 protein. This table holds around 340,000 distinct CDR3 sequences, over 20% found once. The sequenced sample was blood. These receptors all stem from a woman in her forties or fifties with Graves' hyperthyroidism. Each CDR3 is given with its conserved first and last residue. The order of the fields is clone size, D gene, J gene, V gene, CDR3 DNA, CDR3 protein. D genes are given only for firm matches. Clone size is given for some rows only: seen once, a few or many times, or a class if the clone is expanded.

many NA TRBJ1-6 TRBV6-1 TGTGCCAGCAGAGGACTGCTTGATAATTCACCCCTCCACTTT CASRGLLDNSPLHF
many NA TRBJ1-1 TRBV7-9 TGTGCCAGCAGCCCCCCGAGCACCCGTAGTTTGAACACTGAAGCTTTCTTT CASSPPSTRSLNTEAFF
many NA TRBJ1-1 TRBV6-1 TGTGCCAGCAGTGAATTGGGGGCGCCCACTGAAGCTTTCTTT CASSELGAPTEAFF
few TRBD2 TRBJ2-1 TRBV5-6 TGTGCCAGCAGGAGGACCGGGGGGGATGAGCAGTTCTTC CASRRTGGDEQFF
NA TRBD2 TRBJ2-1 TRBV7-9 TGTGCCAGCAGCCCCAAGCTTCGACTAGCGGGAGTGTGGAATGAGCAGTTCTTC CASSPKLRLAGVWNEQFF
NA NA TRBJ2-3 TRBV14 TGTGCCAGCAGCCAAAAGTTGTTAGTCTCAGATACGCAGTATTTT CASSQKLLVSDTQYF
NA TRBD2 TRBJ2-1 TRBV27 TGTGCCAGCAGTTTCGGGGGGGCCGGGAATGAGCAGTTCTTC CASSFGGAGNEQFF
few NA TRBJ2-1 TRBV28 TGTGCCAGCACCTCCGGGTTAAGAGATGAGCAGTTCTTC CASTSGLRDEQFF
many NA TRBJ1-1 TRBV27 TGTGCCAGCAGACACACCTTCAGGACCCCGGGGAACACTGAAGCTTTCTTT CASRHTFRTPGNTEAFF
NA NA TRBJ2-7 TRBV3-1 TGTGCCAGCAGCCAAGATAGCGACGAGCAGTACTTC CASSQDSDEQYF
few TRBD1 TRBJ2-7 TRBV29-1 TGCAGCGCCCTCGGACAGGCCTCATACGAGCAGTACTTC CSALGQASYEQYF
NA TRBD2 TRBJ2-3 TRBV12-3/TRBV12-4 TGTGCCTCCCTTCCAGCGGGAGTGTCAGATACGCAGTATTTT CASLPAGVSDTQYF
few NA TRBJ2-3 TRBV20-1 TGCAGTGCTAGAATCTGGGCTAGGGGGGGGTATACAGATACGCAGTATTTT CSARIWARGGYTDTQYF
NA NA TRBJ1-5 TRBV6-1 TGTGCCAGCAGGAGCGGGCGGGGCTCCACTAATCAGCCCCAGCATTTT CASRSGRGSTNQPQHF
many NA TRBJ1-1 TRBV7-9 TGTGCCAGCAGTCAGATGGGGGGAGCCACTGAAGCTTTCTTT CASSQMGGATEAFF
few NA TRBJ2-7 TRBV11-2 TGTGCCAGCAGCTTAGTCCTACAGGCGAGAGGAGAGCAGTACTTC CASSLVLQARGEQYF
once TRBD2 TRBJ2-1 TRBV11-2 TGTGCCAGCAGTTTCACTAGCGGTTACAATGAGCAGTTCTTC CASSFTSGYNEQFF
few TRBD2 TRBJ2-5 TRBV25-1 TGTGCCAGCAGCCTTCGGCGGGAGCGAGAGACCCAGTACTTC CASSLRRERETQYF
many NA TRBJ2-7 TRBV28 TGTGCCAGCAGTTTAAGCCAAGGGGCAAACGAGCAGTACTTC CASSLSQGANEQYF
few NA TRBJ2-7 TRBV4-1 TGCGCCAGCAGCCAAGATTTATCCCACCCCACCTACGAGCAGTACTTC CASSQDLSHPTYEQYF
many TRBD1 TRBJ1-5 TRBV10-3 TGTGCCATCAGTGAGTCCGGACAGGGATGGCAGCCCCAGCATTTT CAISESGQGWQPQHF
many TRBD1 TRBJ1-6 TRBV10-3 TGTGCCATCAAAGGGACAGGGGAACGATCACCCCTCCACTTT CAIKGTGERSPLHF
few TRBD2 TRBJ2-1 TRBV20-1 TGCAGTGCTAGAACTAGCGGGAGGGGTACCCCCTACAATGAGCAGTTCTTC CSARTSGRGTPYNEQFF
NA TRBD1 TRBJ2-5 TRBV10-3 TGTGCCATCAGTGACCATGGGGACAGGGTAGAGACCCAGTACTTC CAISDHGDRVETQYF
many TRBD1 TRBJ1-1 TRBV2 TGTGCCAGCAGTCCCGGACAGGGCGCCGGGAACACTGAAGCTTTCTTT CASSPGQGAGNTEAFF
NA NA TRBJ2-7 TRBV28 TGTGCCAGCAGTGCCCAGGAGCGGGCACCCTACGAGCAGTACTTC CASSAQERAPYEQYF
NA NA TRBJ1-1 TRBV12-3/TRBV12-4 TGTGCCAGCAGTTTAACACAGGAGGCTCGGACTGAAGCTTTCTTT CASSLTQEARTEAFF
NA TRBD2 TRBJ2-4 TRBV20-1 TGCAGTGCTAGACCACGGACTAGCGGGAGTAAGGACATTCAGTACTTC CSARPRTSGSKDIQYF
NA NA TRBJ1-2 TRBV28 TGTGCCAGCAGTTTTTGGGGGGCCAACTATGGCTACACCTTC CASSFWGANYGYTF
many TRBD2 TRBJ2-2 TRBV9 TGTGCCAGCAGCGTAACTAGCGGGGGCCCGAACACCGGGGAGCTGTTTTTT CASSVTSGGPNTGELFF
few NA TRBJ2-5 TRBV5-5 TGTGCCAGCAGCCCCGGGACGGTTCTTGTCCAGTACTTC CASSPGTVLVQYF
NA TRBD1 TRBJ1-5 TRBV18 TGTGCCAGCTCACCCCAGACAGGGATCCAGCCCCAGCATTTT CASSPQTGIQPQHF
many TRBD2 TRBJ2-1 TRBV20-1 TGCAGTGCCCAGCGGGAGGGCCCCTACAATGAGCAGTTCTTC CSAQREGPYNEQFF
NA TRBD1 TRBJ2-2 TRBV12-3/TRBV12-4 TGTGCCAGCAGTTCAGGGGGTATTAAATGGGAGCTGTTTTTT CASSSGGIKWELFF
NA TRBD1 TRBJ1-6 TRBV12-3/TRBV12-4 TGTGCCAGCAGCCCGGGACAGAATAGTTCACCCCTCCACTTT CASSPGQNSSPLHF
few NA TRBJ1-2 TRBV2 TGTGCCAGCAGTGAAATCAGGAAGGATGGCTACACCTTC CASSEIRKDGYTF
many NA TRBJ2-6 TRBV12-3/TRBV12-4 TGTGCCAGCAGCCGCAGATCGCTCTCTGGGGCCAACGTCCTGACTTTC CASSRRSLSGANVLTF
NA NA TRBJ1-3 TRBV5-6 TGTGCCAGCAGCCGGGACAAAAGCTCTGGAAACACCATATATTTT CASSRDKSSGNTIYF
NA NA TRBJ1-1 TRBV6-1 TGTGCCAGCAGTGAATGGGAGGGGACCACTGAAGCTTTCTTT CASSEWEGTTEAFF
many TRBD2 TRBJ2-3 TRBV28 TGTGCCAGCAGAAAGCTGGTCCCTAGCGGGGGGCTCGCAGATACGCAGTATTTT CASRKLVPSGGLADTQYF
many TRBD2 TRBJ2-3 TRBV5-1 TGCGCCAGCAGCTTGGCCATTCTAGCGGCGACGCCCACAGATACGCAGTATTTT CASSLAILAATPTDTQYF
NA TRBD1 TRBJ1-1 TRBV6-1 TGTGCCAGCAAGTACCGACAGGGGGTGAACACTGAAGCTTTCTTT CASKYRQGVNTEAFF
NA TRBD1 TRBJ2-2 TRBV10-1 TGCGCCAGCAAAGTGGGGACAGGGAAAGAAACCGGGGAGCTGTTTTTT CASKVGTGKETGELFF
NA TRBD1 TRBJ1-2 TRBV2 TGTGCCAGCAGTGGAAGGGGGCGAACTAACTATGGCTACACCTTC CASSGRGRTNYGYTF
few TRBD2 TRBJ2-7 TRBV27 TGTGCCAGCAGTTTAGCGCGACTAGCGGGAGTATACGAGCAGTACTTC CASSLARLAGVYEQYF
many NA TRBJ1-2 TRBV12-3/TRBV12-4 TGTGCCAGCAGTCCCACAGTTAACTATGGCTACACCTTC CASSPTVNYGYTF